This T cell receptor beta chain was sequenced for a study of blood T cell repertoires in COVID-19. Overall study context: Both acute and convalescent COVID-19 samples were obtained from the United States, Italy and Spain.

Study processing details: Using reference gene primer amplification, nucleated cell counts were estimated. Sequencing was performed with immunoSEQ multiplex PCR; in TCRdb, only in-frame clones are kept and a portion is missing. For V, J and clone size, that table is used; D and trimming come from the DNA. Among hundreds of thousands of clones listed, approximately 88% were seen once. The CDR3 spans 14 residues. V shed 5 bases and J 5 bases; nucleotides not matched to a gene: 6. Germline-derived CDR1 and CDR2 are SGHTA and FQGNSA. The cohort comprised adults aged about 18 to 90 years residing in 24 US areas. Cohorts were assigned according to the clinical history that participants reported.

V and J are TRBV7-2 and TRBJ1-5, with 7 bases identical to TRBD1. Sequenced input: PBMCs or T cells enriched from blood (not recorded which). The TCR originated in a woman between 18 and 29 years old who had recovered from COVID-19. CDR3 sequence (DNA): TGTGCCAGCAGCCCGGGACAGTCTTATCAGCCCCAGCATTTT. Translating it yields CASSPGQSYQPQHF. The full variable domain, its missing parts supplied by reference TRBV7-2 and TRBJ1-5, is GAGVSQSPSNKVTEKGKDVELRCDPISGHTALYWYRQSLGQGLEFLIYFQGNSAPDKSGLPSDRFSAERTGGSVSTLTIQRTQQEDSAVYLCASSPGQSYQPQHFGDGTRLSIL.